This T cell receptor (beta chain) derives from a study of control samples from healthy donors and cancer patients. Between the trimmed V and J ends, which lost 3 bases and 4 bases, there was a span of 12 bases. The V gene's germline CDR1 is LNHNV and CDR2 YYDKDF (reference sequence). The CDR3 consists of 15 residues. Using immunoSEQ multiplex PCR, the repertoire was profiled, and TCRdb retains in-frame clones only, with some absent. Of tens of thousands of clones in the sample, about nine tenths were seen once. The sequence derives from a man younger than 40 in good health. Sequencing used blood. The gene calls are TRBV15 and TRBJ1-4; D gene ambiguous. CDR3 DNA: TGTGCCACCAGCAGTAACGCACAGTATAATGAAAAACTGTTTTTT. It codes for CATSSNAQYNEKLFF.